The T cell receptor (beta chain) under discussion was sequenced for a study of blood T cells in healthy people across ages. Background on the study: Using template switching, researchers captured about one barcoded beta molecule for each two T cells. Regarding the study as a whole: Comparison with aged donors showed that long-lived donors had more naive CD4+ cells and higher diversity. CMV infection status of these donors was not known. No conclusive comparison of naive versus antigen-experienced cells was possible with unsorted PBMCs.

This CDR3 region has 14 residues. The germline gives CDR1 LGHNA, CDR2 YSLEER. Trimming cost V 4 bases and J 3 bases, with 13 bases left between them. Then a second PCR, running roughly 7 to 11 cycles, was carried out with a sample-barcoded 5' primer and a J-beta primer mix. TCRdb reprocessed the 5' RACE reads with MiXCR, giving one entry per CDR3 protein. The sample contains about 2 million distinct CDR3 sequences, 49% of which appear only once. This clonotype showed up just a few times. Its target is unknown. V and J are TRBV4-3 and TRBJ2-7, with D perhaps matching TRBD2 (6 bases). The clonotype was recovered from a woman in her forties in good health. What was sequenced was blood. The CDR3 DNA follows: TGCGCCAGCAGCCTTGACTTGGGGGGCTACGAGCAGTACTTC. Protein: CASSLDLGGYEQYF.